The rows below give T cell receptor beta chains drawn from one sample of a study of blood T cell repertoires in COVID-19. Assay: immunoSEQ multiplex PCR; the TCRdb copy retains only in-frame clones and omits some. The sample has 270,000 or so clones, over 75% seen once. Sequenced material: peripheral blood. The origin of the receptors is a human donor in a cohort sampled during active COVID-19. Each CDR3 is given with its conserved first and last residue. Fields, in order: CDR3 DNA, CDR3 protein, V gene, D gene, clone size, J gene. D genes are given only for firm matches. Size tells how often a clone was seen (once, few, many) or the class of an expanded clone, and some rows leave it out.

CDR3 DNA: TGTGCCAGCAGTGGGCAGGGTTTAGGCACTGAAGCTTTCTTT
CDR3 protein: CASSGQGLGTEAFF
V gene: TRBV2
D gene: .
clone size: .
J gene: TRBJ1-1

CDR3 DNA: TGTGCCAGCAGTGTTTTCGAACAGGGGTTTTCCTACGAGCAGTACTTC
CDR3 protein: CASSVFEQGFSYEQYF
V gene: TRBV6-1
D gene: TRBD1
clone size: once
J gene: TRBJ2-7

CDR3 DNA: TGTGCCAGCAGCTTAAAGGTGGGGCCTGTTCCTCGAAATGAGCAGTTCTTC
CDR3 protein: CASSLKVGPVPRNEQFF
V gene: TRBV7-3
D gene: .
clone size: .
J gene: TRBJ2-1

CDR3 DNA: TGTGCCAGTAGTCTCGGGACTAGGATTAGCACAGATACGCAGTATTTT
CDR3 protein: CASSLGTRISTDTQYF
V gene: TRBV19
D gene: TRBD2
clone size: .
J gene: TRBJ2-3

CDR3 DNA: TGTGCCAGCAGCCGGCTAGCGGGGGGCACAGATACGCAGTATTTT
CDR3 protein: CASSRLAGGTDTQYF
V gene: TRBV11-1
D gene: TRBD2
clone size: .
J gene: TRBJ2-3

CDR3 DNA: TGTGCCAGCAGCCACGGACAGGGGGCGAACCACGAGCAGTACTTC
CDR3 protein: CASSHGQGANHEQYF
V gene: TRBV7-2
D gene: TRBD1
clone size: .
J gene: TRBJ2-7

CDR3 DNA: TGTGCCAGTCGTAAACCGGGACACATTAATGAAAAACTGTTTTTT
CDR3 protein: CASRKPGHINEKLFF
V gene: TRBV19
D gene: .
clone size: once
J gene: TRBJ1-4

CDR3 DNA: TGCGCCAGCAGCTTGGGACTAGTGAACACCGGGGAGCTGTTTTTT
CDR3 protein: CASSLGLVNTGELFF
V gene: TRBV5-1
D gene: .
clone size: .
J gene: TRBJ2-2

CDR3 DNA: TGTGCCAGCAGGGGACAGGTATCAGATGGCTACACCTTC
CDR3 protein: CASRGQVSDGYTF
V gene: TRBV2
D gene: TRBD1
clone size: .
J gene: TRBJ1-2

CDR3 DNA: TGTGCCACCAGCGCGTGGGAGGGCCGAGACATTCAGTACTTC
CDR3 protein: CATSAWEGRDIQYF
V gene: TRBV15
D gene: TRBD2
clone size: .
J gene: TRBJ2-4

CDR3 DNA: TGTGCCAGTAGTGCGGGACTGGTAGCAACAGATACGCAGTATTTT
CDR3 protein: CASSAGLVATDTQYF
V gene: TRBV19
D gene: .
clone size: .
J gene: TRBJ2-3

CDR3 DNA: TGTGCCAGCAGCGGGACAAGGGGCAATGAGCAGTTCTTC
CDR3 protein: CASSGTRGNEQFF
V gene: TRBV5-4
D gene: .
clone size: .
J gene: TRBJ2-1

CDR3 DNA: TGTGCCACCAGCAAAGAAATAAGACAGTCTGGGGCCAACGTCCTGACTTTC
CDR3 protein: CATSKEIRQSGANVLTF
V gene: TRBV15
D gene: .
clone size: .
J gene: TRBJ2-6

CDR3 DNA: TGTGCCAGCAGTTTAAGTTTGCGTGAAAAACTGTTTTTT
CDR3 protein: CASSLSLREKLFF
V gene: TRBV27
D gene: .
clone size: .
J gene: TRBJ1-4

CDR3 DNA: TGTGCCAGCAGCCAAGATAGGGGGAGCGGTGAGCAGTTCTTC
CDR3 protein: CASSQDRGSGEQFF
V gene: TRBV4-2
D gene: .
clone size: .
J gene: TRBJ2-1

CDR3 DNA: TGTGCCAGCAGTGAAAGTGTGTGGGGTAGCGGGACCCTCACAGATACGCAGTATTTT
CDR3 protein: CASSESVWGSGTLTDTQYF
V gene: TRBV6-1
D gene: TRBD2
clone size: once
J gene: TRBJ2-3

CDR3 DNA: TGTGCCAGCTCCTCAGGGGGCCAAGAGACCCAGTACTTC
CDR3 protein: CASSSGGQETQYF
V gene: TRBV18
D gene: TRBD1
clone size: .
J gene: TRBJ2-5

CDR3 DNA: TGTGCCAGCAGTGTGTTCGGGAAGGGGGTGACAGATACGCAGTATTTT
CDR3 protein: CASSVFGKGVTDTQYF
V gene: TRBV6-1
D gene: .
clone size: once
J gene: TRBJ2-3

CDR3 DNA: TGTGCCAGCAATGGGGGGACCTCCTACGAGCAGTACTTC
CDR3 protein: CASNGGTSYEQYF
V gene: TRBV2
D gene: .
clone size: .
J gene: TRBJ2-7

CDR3 DNA: TGCAGTGCTAGTTTAAGACCGGGACTAGCGGCTTACAATGAGCAGTTCTTC
CDR3 protein: CSASLRPGLAAYNEQFF
V gene: TRBV20-1
D gene: TRBD2
clone size: .
J gene: TRBJ2-1

CDR3 DNA: TGTGCCAGCAGTTACTCATCGTACGAGCAGTACTTC
CDR3 protein: CASSYSSYEQYF
V gene: TRBV6-5
D gene: .
clone size: .
J gene: TRBJ2-7

CDR3 DNA: TGTGCCAGCAGCGGACAACAGGGGTCCGGAGAGACCCAGTACTTC
CDR3 protein: CASSGQQGSGETQYF
V gene: TRBV7-2
D gene: TRBD1
clone size: .
J gene: TRBJ2-5

CDR3 DNA: TGCGCCAGCAGTCGGGACCCAGGGGGCGAAACTGAAGCTTTCTTT
CDR3 protein: CASSRDPGGETEAFF
V gene: TRBV10-1
D gene: TRBD1
clone size: .
J gene: TRBJ1-1

CDR3 DNA: TGTGCCAGCAGCAGTGGGATGGGGCCCCAAGAGACCCAGTACTTC
CDR3 protein: CASSSGMGPQETQYF
V gene: TRBV7-8
D gene: .
clone size: .
J gene: TRBJ2-5

CDR3 DNA: TGTGCCAGCAGCGAGGGAAATTCACCCCTCCACTTT
CDR3 protein: CASSEGNSPLHF
V gene: TRBV3-1/TRBV3-2
D gene: .
clone size: .
J gene: TRBJ1-6

CDR3 DNA: TGTGCCAGTAGGGATAGCGGGAACACAGATACGCAGTATTTT
CDR3 protein: CASRDSGNTDTQYF
V gene: TRBV19
D gene: TRBD2
clone size: .
J gene: TRBJ2-3

CDR3 DNA: TGCGCCAGCAGCCAAGATACGGGACTAGAGGAGTATTTT
CDR3 protein: CASSQDTGLEEYF
V gene: TRBV4-3
D gene: TRBD2
clone size: .
J gene: TRBJ2-3

CDR3 DNA: TGCAGTGCTAGTGGCGTAGCCGAGCAGTACTTC
CDR3 protein: CSASGVAEQYF
V gene: TRBV20-1
D gene: .
clone size: .
J gene: TRBJ2-7

CDR3 DNA: TGTGCCAGCAGTTTCGGGGGCGAGCAGTACTTC
CDR3 protein: CASSFGGEQYF
V gene: TRBV12-3/TRBV12-4
D gene: .
clone size: .
J gene: TRBJ2-7

CDR3 DNA: TGCGCCAGCAGCTGGACTGGAGGGGCGAGGTACAATGAGCAGTTCTTC
CDR3 protein: CASSWTGGARYNEQFF
V gene: TRBV5-1
D gene: .
clone size: .
J gene: TRBJ2-1

CDR3 DNA: TGTGCCAGCAGCTTAGAAGTGACAGGGGGCCGGTACGAGCAGTACTTC
CDR3 protein: CASSLEVTGGRYEQYF
V gene: TRBV7-8
D gene: TRBD1
clone size: .
J gene: TRBJ2-7

CDR3 DNA: TGTGCCACCAGCAGAGATCGGGGAGGAAACACCATATATTTT
CDR3 protein: CATSRDRGGNTIYF
V gene: TRBV15
D gene: .
clone size: .
J gene: TRBJ1-3

CDR3 DNA: TGTGCCAGCGGTTCTTACAGGGCCGGTGACACTGAAGCTTTCTTT
CDR3 protein: CASGSYRAGDTEAFF
V gene: TRBV28
D gene: .
clone size: few
J gene: TRBJ1-1

CDR3 DNA: TGCGCCAGCAGGTCACTCCAAATGAACTCCTACGAGCAGTACTTC
CDR3 protein: CASRSLQMNSYEQYF
V gene: TRBV10-2
D gene: .
clone size: .
J gene: TRBJ2-7

CDR3 DNA: TGCAGCGTTGACCCGGGACTAGCGGGAACGGTGACCCAGTACTTC
CDR3 protein: CSVDPGLAGTVTQYF
V gene: TRBV29-1
D gene: TRBD2
clone size: .
J gene: TRBJ2-5

CDR3 DNA: TGTGCCAGCAGTCTGCAGGGTGCCTACGAGCAGTACTTC
CDR3 protein: CASSLQGAYEQYF
V gene: TRBV12-3/TRBV12-4
D gene: .
clone size: .
J gene: TRBJ2-7

CDR3 DNA: TGTGCCAGCATACTACCGGGACAGCCAAACACTGAAGCTTTCTTT
CDR3 protein: CASILPGQPNTEAFF
V gene: TRBV6-5
D gene: TRBD1
clone size: few
J gene: TRBJ1-1

CDR3 DNA: TGTGCCAGCAGCCTCGCGGCAACTTCCACCCTCCACTTT
CDR3 protein: CASSLAATSTLHF
V gene: TRBV14
D gene: .
clone size: .
J gene: TRBJ1-6

CDR3 DNA: TGCGCCAGCAGCAAATATCGGACTAGCGGGAGAATGGGGTCCTACAATGAGCAGTTCTTC
CDR3 protein: CASSKYRTSGRMGSYNEQFF
V gene: TRBV5-1
D gene: TRBD2
clone size: .
J gene: TRBJ2-1

CDR3 DNA: TGTGCTAGCAGCCCGGACAGGGGTTATTACGGCTACACCTTC
CDR3 protein: CASSPDRGYYGYTF
V gene: TRBV7-7
D gene: TRBD1
clone size: .
J gene: TRBJ1-2

CDR3 DNA: TGTGCCACAGAGGACAGGTTTAACTATGGCTACACCTTC
CDR3 protein: CATEDRFNYGYTF
V gene: TRBV24-1
D gene: TRBD1
clone size: .
J gene: TRBJ1-2

CDR3 DNA: TGCGCCAGCAGCCAAGTCCCTCAAGCAGGGTATGGCTACACCTTC
CDR3 protein: CASSQVPQAGYGYTF
V gene: TRBV4-1
D gene: .
clone size: .
J gene: TRBJ1-2

CDR3 DNA: TGTGCCAGCAGTGAGACAGGTTCCATCAACGAGCAGTACTTC
CDR3 protein: CASSETGSINEQYF
V gene: TRBV25-1
D gene: .
clone size: .
J gene: TRBJ2-7

CDR3 DNA: TGTGCCAGCAGCTTAGACGGGAACGCAAATGAGCAGTTCTTC
CDR3 protein: CASSLDGNANEQFF
V gene: TRBV11-3
D gene: .
clone size: .
J gene: TRBJ2-1

CDR3 DNA: TGTGCCAGCAGCTTTGATAGAGGGAGCAATCAGCCCCAGCATTTT
CDR3 protein: CASSFDRGSNQPQHF
V gene: TRBV7-9
D gene: .
clone size: .
J gene: TRBJ1-5

CDR3 DNA: TGTGCCAGCAGCCTTCGACTAGCCGCTTACAATGAGCAGTTCTTC
CDR3 protein: CASSLRLAAYNEQFF
V gene: TRBV14
D gene: TRBD2
clone size: .
J gene: TRBJ2-1

CDR3 DNA: TGCAGCGTAGGGGAGACAGGGAGTTATGGCTACACCTTC
CDR3 protein: CSVGETGSYGYTF
V gene: TRBV29-1
D gene: TRBD1
clone size: .
J gene: TRBJ1-2

CDR3 DNA: TGTGCCAGCAGCAAAGTGGGTTCGGACAGCCCTAGCACAGATACGCAGTATTTT
CDR3 protein: CASSKVGSDSPSTDTQYF
V gene: TRBV21-1
D gene: .
clone size: once
J gene: TRBJ2-3

CDR3 DNA: TGTGCCAGCAGTGTCGGACAGGCTGAAGCTTTCTTT
CDR3 protein: CASSVGQAEAFF
V gene: TRBV28
D gene: TRBD1
clone size: once
J gene: TRBJ1-1

CDR3 DNA: TGTGCCAGTAGTATTAGCGGGAGCCTTAGTTTATCAGGATACAATGAGCAGTTCTTC
CDR3 protein: CASSISGSLSLSGYNEQFF
V gene: TRBV19
D gene: TRBD2
clone size: .
J gene: TRBJ2-1

CDR3 DNA: TGTGCCACCCATCCACACACTAGGCATGAGCAGTTCTTC
CDR3 protein: CATHPHTRHEQFF
V gene: TRBV24-1
D gene: .
clone size: .
J gene: TRBJ2-1

CDR3 DNA: TGTGCCAGCAGCGAACAGGGCGAAACTGAAAAACTGTTTTTT
CDR3 protein: CASSEQGETEKLFF
V gene: TRBV9
D gene: .
clone size: few
J gene: TRBJ1-4

CDR3 DNA: TGCGCCAGCAGCCAAGATTGGTTATCGGGTGGTGAAAAACTGTTTTTT
CDR3 protein: CASSQDWLSGGEKLFF
V gene: TRBV4-1
D gene: .
clone size: .
J gene: TRBJ1-4

CDR3 DNA: TGTGCCAGCAGTCGGACTCCCACCTACGAGCAGTACTTC
CDR3 protein: CASSRTPTYEQYF
V gene: TRBV12-3/TRBV12-4
D gene: .
clone size: .
J gene: TRBJ2-7

CDR3 DNA: TGTGCCAGTAGTGAGCGGTCTGGGGCCAACGTCCTGACTTTC
CDR3 protein: CASSERSGANVLTF
V gene: TRBV19
D gene: .
clone size: .
J gene: TRBJ2-6